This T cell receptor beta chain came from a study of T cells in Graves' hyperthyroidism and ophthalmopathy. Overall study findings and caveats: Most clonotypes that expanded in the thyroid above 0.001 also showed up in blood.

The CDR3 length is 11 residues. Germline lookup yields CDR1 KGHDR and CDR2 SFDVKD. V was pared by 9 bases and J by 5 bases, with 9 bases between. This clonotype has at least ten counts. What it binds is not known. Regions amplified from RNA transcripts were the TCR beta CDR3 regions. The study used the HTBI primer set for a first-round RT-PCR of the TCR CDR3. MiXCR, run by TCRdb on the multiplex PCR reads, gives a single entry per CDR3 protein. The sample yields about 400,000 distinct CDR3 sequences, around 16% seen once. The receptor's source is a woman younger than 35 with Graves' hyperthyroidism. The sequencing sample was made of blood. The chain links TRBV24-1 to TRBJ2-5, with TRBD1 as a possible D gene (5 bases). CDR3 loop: CATGQGETQYF. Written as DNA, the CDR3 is TGTGCCACCGGGCAGGGCGAGACCCAGTACTTC.